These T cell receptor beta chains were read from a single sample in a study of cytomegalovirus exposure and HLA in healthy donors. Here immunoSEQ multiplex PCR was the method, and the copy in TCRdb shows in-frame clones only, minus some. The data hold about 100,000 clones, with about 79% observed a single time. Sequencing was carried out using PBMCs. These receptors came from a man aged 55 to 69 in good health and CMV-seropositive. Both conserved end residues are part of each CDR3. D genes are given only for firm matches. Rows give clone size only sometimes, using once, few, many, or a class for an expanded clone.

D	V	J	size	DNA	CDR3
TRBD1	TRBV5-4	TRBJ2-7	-	TGTGCCAGCAGCGAGGGACAGGGTAGAAACGAGCAGTACTTC	CASSEGQGRNEQYF
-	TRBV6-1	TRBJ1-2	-	TGTGCCAGCAGTGAGACAGAATACTATGGCTACACCTTC	CASSETEYYGYTF
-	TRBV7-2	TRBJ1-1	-	TGTGCCAGCAGCTCCGGACAGAGACACACCGAAGCTTTCTTT	CASSSGQRHTEAFF
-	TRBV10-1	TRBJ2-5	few	TGCGCCAGCAGTGTCCCGGGGTCAGAGACCCAGTACTTC	CASSVPGSETQYF
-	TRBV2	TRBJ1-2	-	TGTGCCAGCAGTGAAGTTGAAGGGGATGGCTACACCTTC	CASSEVEGDGYTF
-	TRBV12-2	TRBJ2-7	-	TGTGCAAGTCGCTCCCTCTGGGAGGCCGACTCCTACGAGCAGTACTTC	CASRSLWEADSYEQYF
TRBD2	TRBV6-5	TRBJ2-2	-	TGTGCCAGCCGTAGGGAGGGAGCCACCGGGGAGCTGTTTTTT	CASRREGATGELFF
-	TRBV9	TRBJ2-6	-	TGTGCCAGCAGCGATAGCAGGGCGGCCAACGTCCTGACTTTC	CASSDSRAANVLTF
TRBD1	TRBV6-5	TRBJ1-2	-	TGTGCCAGCAACGGACAGGGGGGAGGTTATGGCTACACCTTC	CASNGQGGGYGYTF
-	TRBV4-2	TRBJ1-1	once	TGTGCCAGCAGCCAAGAGGCAAATCTGAACACTGAAGCTTTCTTT	CASSQEANLNTEAFF